What follows are 31 T cell receptor beta chains derived from one specimen sequenced in a study of cytomegalovirus exposure and HLA in healthy donors. The PCR used 60 Vbeta and 13 Jbeta primers. This table comes from immunoSEQ multiplex PCR, and its TCRdb copy is limited to in-frame clones, with some not included. The table lists about 63,000 clones, more than 80% of them singletons. The sequencing input was PBMCs. Receptor source: a woman aged 25 to 39 in good health and CMV-seropositive.

J is TRBJ2-1 and V is TRBV7-6; D call uncertain. The CDR3 loop spans 15 amino acids. The V gene's germline CDR1 is SGHVS and CDR2 FNYEAQ. Trimming took 2 bases from V and 4 from J, leaving 12 bases between them. The CDR3, as DNA: TGTGCCAGCAGCTTAACGGTAGCTAAGTACAATGAGCAGTTCTTC. Translated, it gives CASSLTVAKYNEQFF.

The chain has TRBV6-1 and TRBJ2-5, with 10 positions matching TRBD1. The J call may be incorrect, as the DNA end agrees better with TRBJ2-7. The CDR3 has 13 residues. From germline, CDR1 is MNHNS and CDR2 SASEGT. The CDR3 DNA reads as TGTGCCAGCAGTGTCGACAGGGGGCGCGAGCAGTACTTC. Encoded protein: CASSVDRGREQYF.

The DNA for the CDR3 is TGTGCCAGCAGCCACTGCCGGTTTGACGAGCAGTACTTC. It translates to CASSHCRFDEQYF. This rearrangement joins TRBV7-7 to TRBJ2-7, with D unclear. CDR1 is SSHAT and CDR2 is FNYEAQ in the germline V gene (reference sequence). The CDR3 has 13 residues. Trimming stripped 5 bases from V and 5 bases from J, with 13 bases between.

CDR3 amino acids: CASSVSGSGGEQFF. The CDR3 DNA follows: TGTGCCAGCAGCGTTAGCGGCTCGGGGGGGGAGCAGTTCTTC. The rearrangement uses TRBV9 and TRBJ2-1, with 8 bases fitting TRBD2. This CDR3 is built from 14 residues. With 2 bases clipped from V and 10 bases from J, the junction kept 8 bases outside the gene matches. The germline V gene has CDR1 SGDLS and CDR2 YYNGEE.

The CDR3 region is CASSALAREQFF. In DNA form, the CDR3 reads TGTGCCAGCAGTGCACTAGCCCGTGAGCAGTTCTTC. The chain employs TRBV2 and TRBJ2-1; TRBD2 is a possible D gene (6 bases). Germline loops: CDR1 SNHLY, CDR2 FYNNEI. The CDR3 is made up of 12 amino acids. The V and J ends lost 4 bases and 9 bases respectively, with 10 bases between them.

This rearrangement joins TRBV28 to TRBJ1-2; the D gene is possibly TRBD1 (5 bases). The CDR3 totals 13 residues. Trimming removed 5 bases from V and 8 bases from J, with 15 bases in between. The germline V gene encodes CDR1 MDHEN and CDR2 SYDVKM. CDR3 nucleotides: TGTGCCAGCAGTGGGGACTCCCTGGGGGGCTACACCTTC. The encoded protein is CASSGDSLGGYTF.

This chain links TRBV27 with TRBJ1-1; D is unresolved. Germline V CDR1 and CDR2: MNHEY, SMNVEV (reference sequence). V shed 0 bases and J shed 2 bases, with 13 bases lying between them. The CDR3 runs to 16 residues. CDR3 protein: CASSLSDYSLNTEAFF. The DNA for the CDR3 is TGTGCCAGCAGTTTATCAGACTACTCCCTTAACACTGAAGCTTTCTTT.

This chain joins TRBV6-5 and TRBJ2-3; 7 bases map to TRBD2. The CDR3 is 16 amino acids. The germline gives CDR1 MNHEY, CDR2 SVGAGI. V lost 0 bases to trimming and J lost 6 bases; unmatched junction nucleotides: 9. Written as DNA, the CDR3 is TGTGCCAGCAGTTACTCGATACGGGGGGTTGGGGATACGCAGTATTTT. This translates into CASSYSIRGVGDTQYF.

This clone came up a few times. J is TRBJ1-5 and V is TRBV6-5; D gene unclear. The CDR3 totals 15 residues. The germline V gene encodes CDR1 MNHEY and CDR2 SVGAGI. Trimming shortened V by 0 bases and J by 1 base, and 7 bases separated the two germline ends. CDR3 DNA: TGTGCCAGCAGTTACTCATCAGCGAGCAATCAGCCCCAGCATTTT. The encoded protein is CASSYSSASNQPQHF.

This sequence joins TRBV4-1 and TRBJ1-1, with D unclear. The V and J ends lost 0 bases and 5 bases respectively, with 13 bases between them. The length of the CDR3 is 15 residues. Germline-derived CDR1 and CDR2 are MGHRA and YSYEKL. CDR3 sequence (DNA): TGCGCCAGCAGCCAAGACCCCCCTAGAGGGACTGAAGCTTTCTTT. Amino acid sequence: CASSQDPPRGTEAFF.

CDR3 nucleotide sequence: TGCGCCAGCAGCTTAGCCGGACAGGGTGACACTGAAGCTTTCTTT. It yields the protein CASSLAGQGDTEAFF. V gene TRBV5-1 combines with J gene TRBJ1-1, with 8 bases lining up with TRBD1. Germline loops: CDR1 SGHRS, CDR2 YFSETQ. V gave up 2 bases and J gave up 3 bases; unmatched junction bases: 6. The CDR3 length is 15 residues.

The chain combines TRBV4-1 with TRBJ2-7, with D tentatively TRBD2 (5 bases). Germline V gene data show CDR1 as MGHRA and CDR2 as YSYEKL. Trimming left V 4 bases short and J 3 bases short, with 10 bases between. The CDR3 totals 13 residues. This CDR3 reads CASSPGGYYEQYF. The CDR3 DNA reads TGCGCCAGCAGCCCCGGCGGGTACTACGAGCAGTACTTC.

The gene calls are TRBV9 and TRBJ1-3; D not resolved. Deletions cut 3 bases from V and 0 bases from J, with 13 bases between. CDR1 SGDLS and CDR2 YYNGEE come from the germline V gene. The CDR3 is 16 residues long. The CDR3 coding sequence is TGTGCCAGCAGCGCCGCGGCGGCCGCCTCTGGAAACACCATATATTTT. Amino acid sequence: CASSAAAAASGNTIYF.

Only a few counts were recorded for this clone. This chain uses TRBV4-2 with TRBJ2-1; TRBD2 agrees at 15 bases. Germline V lookup: CDR1 LGHNA, CDR2 YNFKEQ. With V trimmed by 0 bases and J by 0 bases, 6 bases remained unmatched. The CDR3 is 20 residues long. The CDR3 nucleotides read TGTGCCAGCAGCCAAGATGGGACTAGCGGGAGGCTTAGCTCCTACAATGAGCAGTTCTTC. It yields the protein CASSQDGTSGRLSSYNEQFF.

The genes are TRBV5-8 and TRBJ2-1, with 11 bases that match TRBD2. Germline CDR1 reads SGHTS; CDR2 reads YDEGEE. V dropped 1 base and J dropped 3; count of bases not matched to a gene: 6. The CDR3 spans 17 residues. CDR3 protein: CASSLWLLAGDYNEQFF. For the CDR3, the DNA is TGTGCCAGCAGCTTGTGGCTACTAGCGGGAGACTACAATGAGCAGTTCTTC.

The CDR3 reads CASSSGYGYTF. DNA for the CDR3: TGTGCCAGCAGCTCAGGGTATGGCTACACCTTC. This chain joins TRBV5-5 and TRBJ1-2; tentative D call: TRBD1 (5 bases). Trimming left V 3 bases short and J 5 bases short, with 5 bases between. The CDR3 is made up of 11 amino acids. Germline V CDR1 and CDR2: SGHKS, YYEKEE (reference sequence).

This clone was seen a few times. The CDR3 DNA follows: TGCAGCTCCAGGGACAGGGGGCAATCTGAAGCTTTCTTT. It is translated as CSSRDRGQSEAFF. J is TRBJ1-1 and V is TRBV29-1; 12 bases fit TRBD1. Per germline, CDR1 SQVTM and CDR2 ANQGSEA. The CDR3 has 13 amino acids. Trimming removed 8 bases from V and 6 bases from J; junction bases left unmatched: 7.

The gene calls are TRBV5-1 and TRBJ2-1; 9 bases are shared with TRBD2. This CDR3 has 16 residues. With 5 bases clipped from V and 3 bases from J, the junction kept 9 bases outside the gene matches. Germline values: CDR1 SGHRS, CDR2 YFSETQ. In nucleotides, the CDR3 is TGCGCCAGCAGGGATAAAAGCGGGAGGTTCTACAATGAGCAGTTCTTC. It is translated as CASRDKSGRFYNEQFF.

This rearrangement joins TRBV9 to TRBJ1-1; tentative D call: TRBD1 (6 bases). Germline V gene lookup returns CDR1 SGDLS and CDR2 YYNGEE. V was pared by 0 bases and J by 7 bases, with 13 bases between. The CDR3 is made up of 14 amino acids. The CDR3 nucleotides are TGTGCCAGCAGCGTAGAGGGGGAGGGGGGTGAAGCTTTCTTT. Protein product: CASSVEGEGGEAFF.

The rearrangement links TRBV5-8 to TRBJ1-5; the match to TRBD1 covers 7 bases. This CDR3 is built from 13 residues. Per the germline V gene, CDR1 is SGHTS and CDR2 is YDEGEE. V was pared by 3 bases and J by 6 bases, with 3 bases of the junction left unmatched. The CDR3 loop is CASSSNRGQPQHF. CDR3 sequence (DNA): TGTGCCAGCAGCTCAAACAGGGGTCAGCCCCAGCATTTT.

The chain links TRBV6-5 to TRBJ2-5, with 8 nucleotides matching TRBD2. This CDR3 has 14 amino acids. The trim removed 5 bases at V and 5 bases at J, leaving 7 bases unmatched. CDR1 and CDR2 from the germline V gene are MNHEY and SVGAGI. The CDR3 reads CASSEGLAEETQYF. CDR3 bases: TGTGCCAGCAGTGAAGGACTAGCTGAGGAGACCCAGTACTTC.

This clone has a single count. The J gene is TRBJ1-1, the V gene TRBV5-1; D remains unclear. This CDR3 has 12 amino acids. V shed 5 bases and J shed 3 bases, with 8 bases lying between them. Germline V gene lookup returns CDR1 SGHRS and CDR2 YFSETQ. The CDR3 region is CASREVDTEAFF. Written as DNA, the CDR3 is TGCGCCAGCAGAGAGGTAGACACTGAAGCTTTCTTT.

This clone was detected once. V is TRBV18 and J is TRBJ1-1; D gene unclear. V gave up 2 bases and J gave up 4 bases, with 11 bases separating them. This CDR3 has 14 residues. CDR1 is KGHSH and CDR2 is LQKENI in the germline V gene. CDR3: CASSPRTAFTEAFF. CDR3 DNA sequence: TGTGCCAGCTCACCAAGAACAGCTTTCACTGAAGCTTTCTTT.

This clone was detected once. V and J are TRBV5-1 and TRBJ2-5; TRBD1 matches at 12 bases. The germline V gene has CDR1 SGHRS and CDR2 YFSETQ. The CDR3 totals 15 residues. The V gene end was trimmed by 8 bases and the J gene end by 5 bases; junction bases not matched to a gene: 10. In DNA, the CDR3 is TGCGCCAGTCATACAGGGACAGGGGGCGCCGAGACCCAGTACTTC. It encodes CASHTGTGGAETQYF.

J is TRBJ2-1 and V is TRBV7-9; 14 bases fit TRBD2. In germline, CDR1 is SEHNR, CDR2 FQNEAQ (reference sequence). The CDR3 is 15 amino acids. J was trimmed by 9 bases and V by 1 base; bases with no gene match: 2. For the CDR3, the DNA is TGTGCCAGCAGCTTAGGACTAGCGGGAGGGCGTGAGCAGTTCTTC. Residues: CASSLGLAGGREQFF.

For the CDR3, the DNA is TGTGCCAGCAGCTTGGCCGGACTAGAAGGGGAGACCCAGTACTTC. This encodes CASSLAGLEGETQYF. The chain links TRBV5-6 to TRBJ2-5; 7 bases agree with TRBD2. CDR3 size: 15 residues. The J segment lost 5 bases and the V segment lost 0 bases, leaving 7 bases of the junction unmatched. CDR1 and CDR2 (germline): SGHDT, YYEEEE. The full variable domain, completed using reference TRBV5-6 and TRBJ2-5, is DAGVTQSPTHLIKTRGQQVTLRCSPKSGHDTVSWYQQALGQGPQFIFQYYEEEERQRGNFPDRFSGHQFPNYSSELNVNALLLGDSALYLCASSLAGLEGETQYFGPGTRLLVL.

The V call is TRBV27, the J call TRBJ2-4; 7 bases are a match to TRBD2. After removal of 5 bases from V and 6 bases from J, the junction contained 7 bases not matched to a gene. The CDR3 runs 14 residues. Per the germline V gene, CDR1 is MNHEY and CDR2 is SMNVEV (reference sequence). CDR3 amino acids: CASSRPGGLNIQYF. In DNA, the CDR3 is TGTGCCAGCAGTCGGCCGGGAGGATTAAACATTCAGTACTTC.

The V and J genes are TRBV10-2 and TRBJ2-2; the match to TRBD1 covers 7 bases. Germline values: CDR1 WSHSY, CDR2 SAAADI. The trim removed 6 bases at V and 0 bases at J, leaving 10 bases unmatched. The CDR3 spans 17 residues. The CDR3 here is CASRGARQGANTGELFF. CDR3 bases: TGCGCCAGCAGGGGGGCACGACAGGGAGCGAACACCGGGGAGCTGTTTTTT.

This chain links TRBV28 with TRBJ2-3, with D unclear. Germline loops: CDR1 MDHEN, CDR2 SYDVKM. This CDR3 has 12 residues. Trimming shortened V by 6 bases and J by 3 bases, and 7 bases separated the two germline ends. CDR3 bases: TGTGCCAGCAGGAGGCGGACAGATACGCAGTATTTT. As protein: CASRRRTDTQYF.

The V gene is TRBV7-2, the J gene TRBJ2-7; 9 bases line up with TRBD2. Germline V gene lookup returns CDR1 SGHTA and CDR2 FQGNSA. The CDR3 spans 17 residues. With V trimmed by 5 bases and J by 7 bases, 18 bases remained unmatched. The CDR3 reads CASSPNPVVAGVREQYF. CDR3 sequence (DNA): TGTGCCAGCAGCCCAAATCCGGTTGTAGCGGGAGTGAGAGAGCAGTACTTC.

This clone was picked up a small number of times. CDR3 coding DNA: TGTGCCAGCAGCATAGACAAGGGGTTCCGAGCTTTCTTT. It encodes CASSIDKGFRAFF. The gene calls are TRBV21-1 and TRBJ1-1; the table gives TRBD1 as D, unverified against the DNA. TRBV21-1 is a listed pseudogene. CDR3 length: 13 amino acids.